Listed here are 32 T cell receptor beta chains from one sample, sequenced in a study of cytomegalovirus exposure and HLA in healthy donors. PCR involved 60 Vbeta and 13 Jbeta primers. Method: immunoSEQ multiplex PCR; TCRdb's copy keeps in-frame clones and lacks some. The sample lists under 150,000 clones, 83% occurring once. The sample comprised PBMCs. These receptors were obtained from a middle-aged man in good health and CMV-seronegative.

This chain joins TRBV5-6 and TRBJ2-3; D perhaps matches TRBD1 (6 bases). The length of the CDR3 is 13 residues. V was clipped by 5 bases and J by 9 bases, with 16 bases between them. Germline lookup yields CDR1 SGHDT and CDR2 YYEEEE. The chain's CDR3 is CASSQSQGRTQYF. CDR3 nucleotide sequence: TGTGCCAGCAGTCAATCGCAGGGGCGCACGCAGTATTTT.

This chain uses TRBV9 with TRBJ1-1, with D tentatively TRBD1 (5 bases). Looked up from germline, CDR1 is SGDLS and CDR2 is YYNGEE. This CDR3 is built from 13 residues. V lost 2 bases, J lost 2 bases, and 7 bases lay in between. CDR3 region: CASSVGTNTEAFF. As DNA, the CDR3 is TGTGCCAGCAGCGTCGGGACTAACACTGAAGCTTTCTTT.

This clone counts as medium-sized. V is TRBV6-4 and J is TRBJ2-3; TRBD2 matches 15 bases. The germline gives CDR1 MRHNA, CDR2 SNTAGT. The CDR3 loop spans 15 amino acids. V shed 4 bases, J shed 4 bases, and the junction held 0 bases outside the gene matches. CDR3 DNA: TGTGCCAGCAGTGGGACTAGCGGGGGGGCAGATACGCAGTATTTT. This translates into CASSGTSGGADTQYF.

This chain uses TRBV7-2 with TRBJ2-7; 7 bases line up with TRBD2. CDR3 size: 14 residues. Looked up from germline, CDR1 is SGHTA and CDR2 is FQGNSA. Trimming took 0 bases from V and 2 from J; bases not matched to a gene: 1. CDR3 sequence reads: CASSLAGTTYEQYF. CDR3 nucleotide sequence: TGTGCCAGCAGCTTAGCGGGGACTACCTACGAGCAGTACTTC.

This clone showed up just once. The rearrangement uses TRBV2 and TRBJ1-5, with D tentatively TRBD1 (5 bases). The V end lost 5 bases, the J end lost 9 bases, and 14 bases lay between the germline ends. Germline-derived CDR1 and CDR2 are SNHLY and FYNNEI. The CDR3 contains 13 residues. The CDR3 DNA follows: TGTGCCAGCAGTAATGACGGGGGAGGGCCCCAGCATTTT. Translation: CASSNDGGGPQHF.

Details on this clone: The same CDR3 can be traced to other DNA sequences in this sample. This chain connects TRBV5-1 to TRBJ1-1; 8 bases are a match to TRBD1. The germline CDR1 and CDR2 sequences are SGHRS and YFSETQ. V trimming: 3 bases; J trimming: 2 bases; junction bases outside the gene matches: 3. CDR3 length equals 14 residues. CDR3 sequence reads: CASSWGTGNTEAFF. CDR3 bases: TGCGCCAGCAGCTGGGGGACAGGTAACACTGAAGCTTTCTTT.

The chain links TRBV18 to TRBJ1-2; 7 bases agree with TRBD1. The CDR3 is 13 amino acids. The germline gives CDR1 KGHSH, CDR2 LQKENI. Trimming cost V 3 bases and J 2 bases; bases outside gene matches: 0. CDR3 region: CASSPGQNYGYTF. The CDR3 DNA follows: TGTGCCAGCTCACCGGGACAGAACTATGGCTACACCTTC.

The chain links TRBV28 to TRBJ1-1, with D possibly being TRBD1 (5 bases). The germline V gene has CDR1 MDHEN and CDR2 SYDVKM. The CDR3 loop spans 13 amino acids. Between the trimmed V and J ends, which lost 5 bases and 2 bases, there was a span of 9 bases. The chain's CDR3 is CASSRQKNTEAFF. In nucleotides, the CDR3 is TGTGCCAGCAGTAGACAGAAAAACACTGAAGCTTTCTTT.

The rearrangement links TRBV7-8 to TRBJ2-5; perhaps TRBD1 as D (6 bases). The J call may not be correct, given that the DNA end is closer to TRBJ2-7. The germline V gene has CDR1 SGHVS and CDR2 FQNEAQ. The CDR3 has 15 residues. The CDR3 sequence is CASSLYLGAAYEQYF. CDR3 nucleotide sequence: TGTGCCAGCAGCTTATATCTGGGGGCAGCCTACGAGCAGTACTTC.

This sequence joins TRBV4-3 and TRBJ1-6; D is unclear. V was cut by 4 bases and J by 2 bases, with 6 bases left in between. This CDR3 is 14 amino acids long. Germline CDR1 is LGHNA and CDR2 is YSLEER. CDR3: CASSPGPYNSPLHF. Written as DNA, the CDR3 is TGCGCCAGCAGCCCTGGCCCCTATAATTCACCCCTCCACTTT.

The J gene is TRBJ2-5, the V gene TRBV7-3, with D perhaps matching TRBD2 (6 bases). In germline, CDR1 is SGHTA, CDR2 FQGTGA. V was shortened by 5 bases and J by 0 bases, with 7 bases between the two germline ends. The CDR3 is 13 amino acids. CDR3 protein: CASSRGDQETQYF. The CDR3 nucleotides read TGTGCCAGCAGCCGCGGGGACCAAGAGACCCAGTACTTC.

The V gene is TRBV7-6, the J gene TRBJ2-5; tentatively, D is TRBD2 (5 bases). Germline CDR1 reads SGHVS; CDR2 reads FNYEAQ. Deletions cut 4 bases from V and 4 bases from J, with 16 bases between. The CDR3 sequence is 15 residues long. Written as DNA, the CDR3 is TGTGCCAGCAGCTACAACGGGATCCTGGTAGAGACCCAGTACTTC. As protein: CASSYNGILVETQYF.

CDR3 bases: TGTGCCAGCAGCCAGGGACTAGCCTCAGATACGCAGTATTTT. Amino acid sequence: CASSQGLASDTQYF. V usage is TRBV7-2 and J usage is TRBJ2-3, with 9 nucleotides matching TRBD2. This CDR3 is 14 amino acids long. The junction had 4 bases not matched to a gene; V was cut back by 5 bases and J by 4 bases. Looked up from germline, CDR1 is SGHTA and CDR2 is FQGNSA.

V is TRBV7-2 and J is TRBJ1-6; a possible D gene is TRBD1 (6 bases). Germline V gives CDR1 SGHTA, CDR2 FQGNSA. The CDR3 extends over 18 amino acids. Between the trimmed V and J ends, which lost 5 bases and 0 bases, there was a span of 17 bases. CDR3 in DNA: TGTGCCAGCAGCATACGACAGGCACCGAGCTCCTATAATTCACCCCTCCACTTT. Translating gives CASSIRQAPSSYNSPLHF.

This rearrangement joins TRBV29-1 to TRBJ2-7; 11 positions agree with TRBD1. The germline gives CDR1 SQVTM, CDR2 ANQGSEA. The CDR3 covers 13 residues. J was trimmed by 3 bases and V by 4 bases; bases with no gene match: 2. CDR3 sequence reads: CSVGGTGGYEQYF. The DNA for the CDR3 is TGCAGCGTTGGAGGGACAGGGGGCTACGAGCAGTACTTC.

J is TRBJ2-1 and V is TRBV19, with a weak D call TRBD1 (5 bases). V dropped 5 bases and J dropped 8 bases, with 13 bases sitting between them. This CDR3 region has 13 residues. CDR1 and CDR2 (germline): LNHDA, SQIVND (reference sequence). CDR3 nucleotide sequence: TGTGCCAGTAGTGCATTCAGGGCCTATGAGCAGTTCTTC. It is translated as CASSAFRAYEQFF.

This chain uses TRBV9 with TRBJ1-5, with 10 nucleotides matching TRBD1. V lost 4 bases to trimming and J lost 9 bases; unmatched junction nucleotides: 7. Per germline, CDR1 SGDLS and CDR2 YYNGEE. CDR3 length: 14 amino acids. CDR3 amino acids: CASSPGQGRWPQHF. As DNA, the CDR3 is TGTGCCAGCAGCCCGGGACAGGGGAGGTGGCCCCAGCATTTT.

The DNA for the CDR3 is TGTGCCAGCAGCCCCGGACAGATGAACACTGAAGCTTTCTTT. Encoded protein: CASSPGQMNTEAFF. The chain uses TRBV7-2 and TRBJ1-1, with a tentative D call TRBD1 (6 bases). The ends were cut back, 5 bases at V and 0 bases at J, with 10 bases in the middle. CDR1 and CDR2 (germline): SGHTA, FQGNSA. This CDR3 comprises 14 residues.

The chain recombines TRBV10-3 with TRBJ1-2; TRBD1 agrees at 8 bases. This CDR3 has 16 amino acids. Germline V gene lookup returns CDR1 ENHRY and CDR2 SYGVKD. V was clipped by 3 bases and J by 8 bases; unmatched bases: 14. The CDR3 here is CAISEHGQGKQEGYTF. CDR3 coding DNA: TGTGCCATCAGTGAACATGGACAGGGTAAACAGGAAGGCTACACCTTC.

The V and J genes are TRBV27 and TRBJ2-1, with TRBD1 matching over 10 bases. The CDR3 is 16 amino acids. J was trimmed by 2 bases and V by 0 bases; bases with no gene match: 1. Germline lookup yields CDR1 MNHEY and CDR2 SMNVEV (reference sequence). The chain's CDR3 is CASSLSGTGAYNEQFF. DNA of the CDR3: TGTGCCAGCAGTTTATCGGGGACAGGGGCCTACAATGAGCAGTTCTTC.

The chain is built from TRBV6-1 and TRBJ1-5, with D possibly being TRBD1 (5 bases). V gave up 6 bases and J gave up 4 bases, with 10 bases separating them. The CDR3 extends over 13 amino acids. Germline assignment: CDR1 MNHNS and CDR2 SASEGT. This chain's CDR3 is CASSSDRNQPQHF. In DNA form, the CDR3 reads TGTGCCAGCAGCTCCGACAGAAATCAGCCCCAGCATTTT.

In its sample, this clone was seen a few times. The V call is TRBV19, the J call TRBJ1-1; D uncertain. The CDR3 spans 11 residues. Germline values: CDR1 LNHDA, CDR2 SQIVND (reference sequence). V was shortened by 6 bases and J by 3 bases, with 5 bases between the two germline ends. CDR3 in amino acids: CASRLDTEAFF. The CDR3 DNA reads TGTGCCAGTAGACTGGACACTGAAGCTTTCTTT.

The V and J genes are TRBV5-1 and TRBJ2-7; 13 bases agree with TRBD2. The V segment lost 3 bases and the J segment 7 bases; nucleotides outside the gene matches: 10. CDR3 length equals 16 residues. From germline, CDR1 is SGHRS and CDR2 YFSETQ. This CDR3 is CASSSSGTSGTGEQYF. CDR3 DNA: TGCGCCAGCAGCTCGTCCGGGACTAGCGGGACGGGGGAGCAGTACTTC.

The chain recombines TRBV27 with TRBJ2-2; TRBD2 matches 14 bases. CDR1 MNHEY and CDR2 SMNVEV come from the germline V gene (reference sequence). The CDR3 consists of 17 residues. Trimming removed 6 bases from V and 1 base from J; junction bases left unmatched: 4. In DNA, the CDR3 is TGTGCCAGCAGGGGACTAGCGGGAGACATGAACACCGGGGAGCTGTTTTTT. It encodes CASRGLAGDMNTGELFF.

As regards this clone: One end of the junction does not line up with germline, which may come from a read error. This chain joins TRBV7-9 and TRBJ2-3; unclear D gene. The CDR3 covers 12 residues. Looked up from germline, CDR1 is SEHNR and CDR2 is FQNEAQ (reference sequence). CDR3 sequence reads: CSSSFAGDTQYF. The CDR3 DNA reads as TGTTCCAGCAGCTTCGCAGGAGATACGCAGTATTTT.

This chain links TRBV7-9 with TRBJ2-5, with D tentatively TRBD2 (6 bases). The J call is uncertain, as TRBJ2-7 better fits the DNA end. Germline values: CDR1 SEHNR, CDR2 FQNEAQ (reference sequence). CDR3 size: 14 residues. CDR3 amino acids: CASSPQDYSYEQYF. The CDR3 coding sequence is TGTGCCAGCAGCCCACAGGACTATTCCTACGAGCAGTACTTC.

The chain links TRBV7-2 to TRBJ1-4; D unresolved. CDR3 length: 14 amino acids. Germline CDR1 is SGHTA and CDR2 is FQGNSA. The germline V and J ends were trimmed by 2 bases and 3 bases, with 7 bases remaining between them. CDR3 bases: TGTGCCAGCAGCTTAACGAGGTCTAATGAAAAACTGTTTTTT. The encoded protein is CASSLTRSNEKLFF.

This sequence joins TRBV29-1 and TRBJ1-1; TRBD1 matches at 7 bases. Germline CDR1 is SQVTM and CDR2 is ANQGSEA. The ends lost 5 bases at V and 2 bases at J; junction bases unmatched: 5. The CDR3 contains 13 residues. The DNA for the CDR3 is TGCAGCGTTCTCAGGACAGGAAACACTGAAGCTTTCTTT. Amino acids: CSVLRTGNTEAFF.

The V gene is TRBV2, the J gene TRBJ1-5; D unclear. Between the trimmed V and J ends, which lost 1 base and 5 bases, there was a span of 9 bases. The V gene's germline CDR1 is SNHLY and CDR2 FYNNEI. This CDR3 has 14 residues. CDR3 sequence: CASSEGPDYQPQHF. In DNA, the CDR3 is TGTGCCAGCAGTGAAGGACCCGACTATCAGCCCCAGCATTTT.

In its sample, this clone was seen a few times. This chain joins TRBV6-1 and TRBJ2-3; TRBD2 matches at 8 bases. This CDR3 region has 16 residues. From germline, CDR1 is MNHNS and CDR2 SASEGT. V shed 1 base, J shed 5 bases, and the junction held 8 bases outside the gene matches. In DNA form, the CDR3 reads TGTGCCAGCAGTGAAGGGCAAGCGGGACTAGTAGATACGCAGTATTTT. This encodes CASSEGQAGLVDTQYF.

The chain recombines TRBV5-1 with TRBJ2-7; a weak D match, TRBD2 (6 bases). V dropped 3 bases and J dropped 8 bases, with 15 bases sitting between them. This CDR3 comprises 13 residues. The V gene's germline CDR1 is SGHRS and CDR2 YFSETQ. The CDR3 here is CASSYNTGEKQYF. As DNA, the CDR3 is TGCGCCAGCAGCTATAACACGGGAGAGAAGCAGTACTTC.

V gene TRBV6-5 combines with J gene TRBJ2-7; TRBD1 is a possible D gene (6 bases). The CDR3 covers 16 residues. V was cut by 2 bases and J by 2 bases, with 16 bases left in between. Germline CDR1 MNHEY, CDR2 SVGAGI. Written as DNA, the CDR3 is TGTGCCAGCAGTTACAAGGTCAGGGGAGTTACCTACGAGCAGTACTTC. Translation: CASSYKVRGVTYEQYF.